The rows below give T cell receptor beta chains drawn from one sample of a study of T cell responses to AZD1222 COVID-19 vaccine. The data were produced by immunoSEQ multiplex PCR, yet TCRdb's version contains in-frame clones alone and is incomplete. The top ten clones hold about 5.3% of a sample with around 130,000 clones, about 90% of them seen once. The starting material was peripheral blood, obtained on day 0 of AZD1222 vaccination. The receptor source for this set is an adult in good health. Each CDR3 is given with its conserved first and last residue. Each record gives: clone size, J gene, D gene, V gene, CDR3 protein, CDR3 DNA. The D gene is left open where the match is weak. Clone size is stated in some rows and not others, as once, few, many or a class when expanded.

>NA|TRBJ2-4|NA|TRBV15
CATSSEILRIQYF
TGTGCCACCAGCTCAGAGATTCTTCGGATTCAGTACTTC
>NA|TRBJ1-5|NA|TRBV27
CASSDGRNQPQHF
TGTGCCAGCAGTGACGGACGCAATCAGCCCCAGCATTTT
>NA|TRBJ2-3|NA|TRBV5-1
CASSSIKLADTQYF
TGCGCCAGCAGCTCTATAAAACTAGCAGATACGCAGTATTTT
>NA|TRBJ1-3|NA|TRBV5-1
CASSLASSGNTIYF
TGCGCCAGCAGCTTGGCGAGCTCTGGAAACACCATATATTTT
>NA|TRBJ1-2|TRBD1|TRBV7-9
CASSTAGQGALVYTF
TGTGCCAGCAGCACGGCAGGACAGGGGGCCTTAGTCTACACCTTC
>once|TRBJ1-3|NA|TRBV19
CASKEGLAGNTIYF
TGTGCCAGTAAAGAGGGACTCGCTGGAAACACCATATATTTT
>NA|TRBJ1-4|NA|TRBV7-8
CASSHDGRNEKLFF
TGTGCCAGCAGCCATGACGGGCGTAATGAAAAACTGTTTTTT
>NA|TRBJ2-7|NA|TRBV7-3
CASSLAAGSPYEQYF
TGTGCCAGCAGCTTAGCGGCAGGGAGCCCCTACGAGCAGTACTTC
>NA|TRBJ1-1|TRBD1|TRBV2
CASIHDRENTEAFF
TGTGCCAGCATTCACGACAGGGAGAACACTGAAGCTTTCTTT
>NA|TRBJ1-2|NA|TRBV2
CAGDTGPYYGYTF
TGTGCCGGTGATACGGGGCCTTACTATGGCTACACCTTC
>NA|TRBJ2-7|NA|TRBV20-1
CSATPYEQYF
TGCAGTGCTACCCCCTACGAGCAGTACTTC
>NA|TRBJ1-4|NA|TRBV30
CAWSVGRGPNEKLFF
TGTGCCTGGAGTGTAGGTAGGGGACCTAATGAAAAACTGTTTTTT
>NA|TRBJ1-3|NA|TRBV12-3/TRBV12-4
CASIGGPGNTIYF
TGTGCCAGCATCGGAGGCCCTGGAAACACCATATATTTT
>few|TRBJ2-3|TRBD2|TRBV7-2
CASSFGLAGITQYF
TGTGCCAGCAGCTTTGGGCTAGCGGGGATTACGCAGTATTTT
>NA|TRBJ2-7|TRBD1|TRBV28
CASSTPKMTGWYYEQYF
TGTGCCAGCAGCACACCAAAAATGACAGGGTGGTACTACGAGCAGTACTTC
>NA|TRBJ2-1|NA|TRBV13
CASSLGYNEQFF
TGTGCCAGCAGCTTGGGTTACAATGAGCAGTTCTTC
>NA|TRBJ2-7|TRBD2|TRBV28
CASSLAGGYEQYF
TGTGCCAGCAGCTTAGCGGGAGGCTACGAGCAGTACTTC
>NA|TRBJ1-2|NA|TRBV11-2
CASSLTPAGDGYTF
TGTGCCAGCAGCTTAACCCCCGCAGGGGATGGCTACACCTTC
>NA|TRBJ1-2|NA|TRBV9
CASSADPGRYGYTF
TGTGCCAGCAGCGCCGATCCAGGACGCTATGGCTACACCTTC
>once|TRBJ1-1|NA|TRBV13
CASSVDRRAEAFF
TGTGCCAGCAGCGTAGACCGGCGCGCAGAAGCTTTCTTT
>NA|TRBJ1-2|NA|TRBV5-5
CASSLEEGRGYTF
TGTGCCAGCAGCTTGGAGGAAGGGCGAGGCTACACCTTC
>NA|TRBJ1-2|NA|TRBV19
CASSIGAYGQSLNGYTF
TGTGCCAGTAGTATTGGGGCCTACGGACAGAGCCTAAATGGCTACACCTTC
>NA|TRBJ2-7|NA|TRBV6-1
CASSELSFEQYF
TGTGCCAGCAGTGAACTCAGCTTCGAGCAGTACTTC
>NA|TRBJ2-2|NA|TRBV7-9
CASSTGRTETGELFF
TGTGCCAGCAGCACCGGGCGGACGGAAACCGGGGAGCTGTTTTTT
>NA|TRBJ1-2|NA|TRBV19
CASSLGTYGYTF
TGTGCCAGTAGTCTAGGGACCTATGGCTACACCTTC